These 16 T cell receptor beta chains were sequenced from one sample in a study of blood T cell repertoires in COVID-19. Profiling relied on immunoSEQ multiplex PCR, and the TCRdb table lists in-frame clones only, not all of them. The sample has 90,000 to 130,000 clones, about four fifths seen once. Sequencing was done on a sample of peripheral blood. These TCRs come from a woman in her sixties or seventies with acute or convalescent COVID-19.

This chain connects TRBV12-3 or TRBV12-4 to TRBJ2-5, with 8 bases lining up with TRBD1. The length of the CDR3 is 13 residues. Germline trimming cut 7 bases from V and 6 bases from J; bases unmatched to any gene: 7. The CDR3 sequence is CASTQGARKTQYF. CDR3 DNA sequence: TGTGCCAGCACGCAGGGGGCGCGGAAGACCCAGTACTTC.

This clone occurred once. The chain is built from TRBV11-2 and TRBJ2-6; D gene unclear. The CDR3 extends over 14 amino acids. Germline loops: CDR1 SGHAT, CDR2 FQNNGV. Trimming took off 3 bases at V and 0 bases at J, with 3 bases between the two ends. The CDR3 protein is CASSFRSGANVLTF. CDR3 bases: TGTGCCAGCAGCTTCCGCTCTGGGGCCAACGTCCTGACTTTC.

This clone was found once. J is TRBJ2-3 and V is TRBV5-1, with D perhaps TRBD2 (6 bases). This CDR3 contains 13 residues. CDR1 and CDR2 from the germline V gene are SGHRS and YFSETQ. The V end lost 4 bases, the J end lost 5 bases, and 11 bases lay between the germline ends. CDR3: CASSLGGEDTQYF. The CDR3 nucleotides are TGCGCCAGCAGCCTTGGCGGGGAAGATACGCAGTATTTT.

The chain uses TRBV13 and TRBJ2-7; 9 bases match TRBD1. V lost 5 bases to trimming and J lost 7 bases; unmatched junction nucleotides: 6. The CDR3 sequence is 13 residues long. Germline V lookup: CDR1 PRHDT, CDR2 FYEKMQ (reference sequence). CDR3 residues: CASSLGTGWEQYV. The CDR3 DNA reads TGTGCCAGCAGCCTCGGGACAGGGTGGGAGCAGTACGTC.

The V call is TRBV29-1, the J call TRBJ2-1, with 11 bases aligning to TRBD2. Trimming removed 4 bases from V and 4 bases from J; junction bases left unmatched: 0. From germline, CDR1 is SQVTM and CDR2 ANQGSEA. The CDR3 length is 13 residues. CDR3 residues: CSVASGGYNEQFF. CDR3 DNA sequence: TGCAGCGTTGCTAGCGGGGGGTACAATGAGCAGTTCTTC.

The rearrangement uses TRBV29-1 and TRBJ1-1; unclear D gene. The germline V and J ends were trimmed by 6 bases and 11 bases, with 7 bases remaining between them. CDR3 length equals 8 residues. The germline V gene has CDR1 SQVTM and CDR2 ANQGSEA. The CDR3 is CSVDTAFF. CDR3 coding DNA: TGCAGCGTCGACACGGCTTTCTTT.

The V gene is TRBV4-1, the J gene TRBJ2-3; 7 nucleotides align to TRBD2. The CDR3 length is 15 residues. J lost 5 bases, V lost 5 bases, and 10 bases had no gene match. Germline-derived CDR1 and CDR2 are MGHRA and YSYEKL. CDR3 region: CASSSPGRELDTQYF. The CDR3 coding sequence is TGCGCCAGCAGCAGCCCAGGGCGGGAGTTAGATACGCAGTATTTT.

The chain employs TRBV28 and TRBJ1-1; D call uncertain. The V gene lost 4 bases and the J gene lost 4 bases, with 13 bases spanning the gap. The CDR3 spans 14 residues. The germline V gene encodes CDR1 MDHEN and CDR2 SYDVKM. The CDR3 nucleotides read TGTGCCAGCAGTTCTCCGGGTCCCACCACTGAAGCTTTCTTT. Its translation is CASSSPGPTTEAFF. Combining the CDR3 with reference TRBV28 and TRBJ1-1 gives the whole variable domain DVKVTQSSRYLVKRTGEKVFLECVQDMDHENMFWYRQDPGLGLRLIYFSYDVKMKEKGDIPEGYSVSREKKERFSLILESASTNQTSMYLCASSSPGPTTEAFFGQGTRLTVV.

The chain combines TRBV7-6 with TRBJ2-2; D possibly corresponds to TRBD1 (6 bases). Per germline, CDR1 SGHVS and CDR2 FNYEAQ. Trimming took 1 base from V and 0 from J, leaving 9 bases between them. The CDR3 has 16 residues. CDR3 nucleotides: TGTGCCAGCAGCTTAGATCCAGGGGCGAACACCGGGGAGCTGTTTTTT. It yields the protein CASSLDPGANTGELFF.

The V gene is TRBV28, the J gene TRBJ1-5; tentative D call: TRBD1 (6 bases). Germline V gene data show CDR1 as MDHEN and CDR2 as SYDVKM. The V and J ends lost 6 bases and 1 base respectively, with 13 bases between them. This CDR3 has 15 amino acids. CDR3 residues: CASSPGQISNQPQHF. The CDR3 DNA reads TGTGCCAGCAGCCCAGGACAGATAAGCAATCAGCCCCAGCATTTT.

In this sample, this clone turned up once. This CDR3 is also generated by other DNA sequences in the sample. The CDR3 region is CASSLDTGSSYNEQFF. For the CDR3, the DNA is TGTGCCAGCAGCTTAGATACGGGTTCCTCCTACAATGAGCAGTTCTTC. This chain connects TRBV11-3 to TRBJ2-1; D not certain. Germline assignment: CDR1 SGHNT and CDR2 YENEEA. CDR3 length equals 16 residues. V was cut by 0 bases and J by 0 bases, with 9 bases left in between.

The chain carries TRBV19 and TRBJ1-2, with D tentatively TRBD1 (6 bases). The CDR3 spans 16 residues. Trimming stripped 3 bases from V and 1 base from J, with 15 bases between. Germline V CDR1 and CDR2: LNHDA, SQIVND (reference sequence). CDR3 protein: CASSILLGQFNYGYTF. CDR3 DNA: TGTGCCAGTAGTATTCTATTAGGACAGTTTAACTATGGCTACACCTTC.

Only one count was recorded for this clone. V usage is TRBV6-6 and J usage is TRBJ2-1; 15 bases line up with TRBD2. V gave up 6 bases and J gave up 10 bases; unmatched junction bases: 7. The CDR3 totals 15 residues. CDR1 and CDR2 (germline): MNHNY, SVGAGI (reference sequence). DNA of the CDR3: TGTGCCAGCAGGCTCGGGACTAGCGGGGGGAGGGAGCAGTTCTTC. This gives the protein CASRLGTSGGREQFF.

This clone was seen just once. The chain links TRBV18 to TRBJ2-5; possible D gene TRBD2, 6 bases. V was cut by 3 bases and J by 4 bases, with 12 bases left in between. There are 14 residues in the CDR3. The V gene's germline CDR1 is KGHSH and CDR2 LQKENI. CDR3 in DNA: TGTGCCAGCTCACCCCAGGGACTGGTAGAGACCCAGTACTTC. Residues: CASSPQGLVETQYF.

The chain combines TRBV18 with TRBJ2-7, with 11 nucleotides matching TRBD2. CDR1 is KGHSH and CDR2 is LQKENI in the germline V gene. CDR3 size: 15 residues. Trimming removed 3 bases from V and 2 bases from J; junction bases left unmatched: 3. DNA for the CDR3: TGTGCCAGCTCACCGACTAGCGGGAAGACCTACGAGCAGTACTTC. This translates into CASSPTSGKTYEQYF.

This chain connects TRBV6-5 to TRBJ2-7; 7 nucleotides line up with TRBD1. The CDR3 is 13 amino acids. Trimming cost V 6 bases and J 6 bases; bases outside gene matches: 8. The germline V gene has CDR1 MNHEY and CDR2 SVGAGI. This chain's CDR3 is CASSDRRGREQYF. CDR3 DNA: TGTGCCAGCAGCGACAGAAGGGGGCGCGAGCAGTACTTC.